This TCR beta chain was found in a study of T cells in Graves' hyperthyroidism and ophthalmopathy (dated by TCRdb to the late 2010s). Regarding the complete study: Peripheral blood samples were taken at initial diagnosis, before any treatment was given. The paper describes TCR Vbeta CDR3 sequencing of 130 to 150 peripheral blood samples, made up of about 40 ophthalmopathy patients, roughly 72 hyperthyroidism patients and 17 progressor patients. Prospective prediction of ophthalmopathy was tested in an independent validation cohort of 18 to 20 hyperthyroidism patients and 17 patients who later progressed to ophthalmopathy. Following sampling, methimazole starting at 30 mg daily was given to hyperthyroidism patients, and high-dose intravenous methylprednisolone was given to ophthalmopathy patients. A discovery cohort of approximately 100 patients, approximately 44 with Graves' ophthalmopathy and about 58 with stable Graves' hyperthyroidism, was used to find distinguishing TCR V-J signatures. The 100 or so discovery patients were randomly divided into training and test sets at a 7:3 ratio. In several Graves' hyperthyroidism patients, the study also compared T-cell repertoires from thyroid tissue with T-cell repertoires from blood. Study-level results and caveats: Most expanded thyroid clonotypes (frequency above 0.001) were also detected in blood, a finding suggesting that blood repertoires may reflect thyroid immune responses. In cross-validation, a model built on a 13 V-J signature told ophthalmopathy apart from stable hyperthyroidism with approximately 91% sensitivity and 81% to 82% specificity, and in testing the same model reached 80%/75%. Sample size was not statistically predetermined, and blinding of investigators to group allocation was not performed. During validation, the model predicted progression to ophthalmopathy a median of around six months ahead of onset, with 60% to 71% sensitivity and about 75% specificity.

As concerns this clonotype: What this receptor recognizes is not known. No base-level quality is on record; no much larger clone is a single base apart.

The TCR beta CDR3 regions were amplified from the RNA transcripts. A first-round RT-PCR of the TCR CDR3 used the HTBI primer set with the Qiagen OneStep RT-PCR kit. A second multiplex PCR round built the libraries, followed by size selection and purification. Paired-end sequencing of the libraries was performed with 100 bp reads on an Illumina HiSeq2000. Concerning the study's data processing: SOAPnuke was used to process the raw data, removing reads that contained adapters or uncalled bases, had a mean Phred below 15, or lacked an exact match to the constant primer or identifier. COPE v1.2.5 was used to merge the high-quality paired reads, and each unique nucleotide sequence was defined as a clonotype. MiTCR v1.1 was used to align the clonotypes against IMGT TRBV, TRBD and TRBJ reference segments. The analysis was restricted to V-J combinations with a frequency above 0.0001, which together covered 99% to 99.2% of the repertoires. The TCS score was defined as the ratio of F50 (clonal expansion) to E x V (chaos), calculated using BLOSUM62-based TCRdist between CDR3 peptides within each V-J. Welch's t-statistics and random forest reduced 514 V-J features to some 14, which were used in a naive Bayes classifier (R e1071). Through fastp at Q25 and MiXCR, TCRdb rebuilt clones from the public reads, retaining in-frame beta chains. Merged by CDR3 protein, the rows form single entries marked with the most common genes and DNA. The V and J calls follow TCRdb's processing rather than the paper's. The sample table shows about 350,000 distinct CDR3 sequences, and about 14% are seen once. The ten biggest clones cover 20% to 25% of the sample.

A patient counted as having stable Graves' hyperthyroidism if no progression to ophthalmopathy occurred over 18 months of follow-up. Hyperthyroidism patients were aged 18 to 65 years and newly diagnosed, with disease duration of less than 2 months. Patients with uncontrolled infections, other autoimmune diseases, pregnancy or lactation were excluded. Clinical symptoms, serum thyroxine and TRAb, thyroid ultrasound, and orbital computed tomography formed the basis for the diagnoses. Ficoll-Paque density gradient centrifugation was used to isolate PBMCs from approximately 10 ml of fresh peripheral blood. Total RNA was extracted with Trizol reagent, and quality was checked on an Agilent 2100 Bioanalyzer. The CDR3 contains 14 residues, cysteine and phenylalanine counted. Kept here is only the CDR3 DNA, which spans 42 bases and is read in frame from base 1. From a lookup of the germline V gene, CDR1 and CDR2 are SNHLY and FYNNEI. The junction carries 17 bases between V and J, which are trimmed by 5 bases and 6 bases respectively.

The receptor comes from a woman younger than 45 with Graves' hyperthyroidism. Rearrangement joined TRBV2 to TRBJ2-7, and TRBD1 may be the D gene, going by 6 matching bases. Sequencing used blood. The CDR3 region has the sequence CASSYSGVLSEQYF. The sequenced DNA: TGTGCCAGCAGTTACTCAGGGGTCCTGTCCGAGCAGTACTTC.